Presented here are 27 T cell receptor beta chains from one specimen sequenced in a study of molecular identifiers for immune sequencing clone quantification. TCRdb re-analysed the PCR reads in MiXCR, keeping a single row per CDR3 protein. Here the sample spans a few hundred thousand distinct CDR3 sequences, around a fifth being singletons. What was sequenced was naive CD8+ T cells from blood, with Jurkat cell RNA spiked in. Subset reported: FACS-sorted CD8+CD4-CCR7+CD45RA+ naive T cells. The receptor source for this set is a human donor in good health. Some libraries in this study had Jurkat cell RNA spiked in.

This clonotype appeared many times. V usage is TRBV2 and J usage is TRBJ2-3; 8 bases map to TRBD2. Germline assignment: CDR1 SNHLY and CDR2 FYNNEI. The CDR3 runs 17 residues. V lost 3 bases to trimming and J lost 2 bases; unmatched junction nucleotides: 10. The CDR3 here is CASSDGRLAPNTDTQYF. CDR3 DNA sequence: TGTGCCAGCAGTGACGGGCGACTAGCGCCTAACACAGATACGCAGTATTTT. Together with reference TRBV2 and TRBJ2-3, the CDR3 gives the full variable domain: EPEVTQTPSHQVTQMGQEVILRCVPISNHLYFYWYRQILGQKVEFLVSFYNNEISEKSEIFDDQFSVERPDGSNFTLKIRSTKLEDSAMYFCASSDGRLAPNTDTQYFGPGTRLTVL.

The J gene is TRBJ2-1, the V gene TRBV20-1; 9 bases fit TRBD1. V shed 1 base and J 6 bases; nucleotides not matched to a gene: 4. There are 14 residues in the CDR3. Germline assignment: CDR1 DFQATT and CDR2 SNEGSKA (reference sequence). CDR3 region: CSARGDRVINEQFF. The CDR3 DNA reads TGCAGTGCTAGAGGGGACAGGGTTATCAATGAGCAGTTCTTC.

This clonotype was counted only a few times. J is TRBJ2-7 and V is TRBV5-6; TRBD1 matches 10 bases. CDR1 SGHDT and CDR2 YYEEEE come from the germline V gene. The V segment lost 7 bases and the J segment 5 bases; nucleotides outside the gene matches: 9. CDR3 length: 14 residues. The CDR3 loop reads CASGPGQGTDEQYF. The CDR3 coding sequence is TGTGCCAGCGGCCCGGGACAGGGGACCGACGAGCAGTACTTC.

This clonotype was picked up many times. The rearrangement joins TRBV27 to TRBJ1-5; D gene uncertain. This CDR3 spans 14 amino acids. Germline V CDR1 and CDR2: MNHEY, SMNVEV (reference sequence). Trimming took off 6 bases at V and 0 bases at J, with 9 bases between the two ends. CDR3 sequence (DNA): TGTGCCAGCAGAGAGACTTATAGCAATCAGCCCCAGCATTTT. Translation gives CASRETYSNQPQHF.

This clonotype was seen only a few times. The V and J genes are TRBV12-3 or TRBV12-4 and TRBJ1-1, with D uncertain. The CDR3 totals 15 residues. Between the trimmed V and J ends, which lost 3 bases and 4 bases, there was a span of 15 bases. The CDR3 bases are TGTGCCAGCAGTTTCGATGGCGAAGGGAGCACTGAAGCTTTCTTT. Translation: CASSFDGEGSTEAFF.

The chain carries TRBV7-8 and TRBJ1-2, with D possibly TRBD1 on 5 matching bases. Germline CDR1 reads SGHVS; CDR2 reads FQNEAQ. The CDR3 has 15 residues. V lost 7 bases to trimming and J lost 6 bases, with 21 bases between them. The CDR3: CASTLGRGRGHGYTF. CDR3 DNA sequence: TGTGCCAGCACCCTTGGACGAGGCCGGGGCCATGGCTACACCTTC.

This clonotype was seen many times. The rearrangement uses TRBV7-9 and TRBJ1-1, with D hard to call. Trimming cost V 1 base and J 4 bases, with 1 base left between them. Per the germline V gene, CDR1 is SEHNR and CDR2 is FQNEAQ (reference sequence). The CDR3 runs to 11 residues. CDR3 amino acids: CASSLVTEAFF. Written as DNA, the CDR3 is TGTGCCAGCAGCTTAGTCACTGAAGCTTTCTTT.

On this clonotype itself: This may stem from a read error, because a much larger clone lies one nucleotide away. The CDR3 here is CSARPGTAYEQYF. The DNA for the CDR3 is TGCAGTGCTAGACCTGGGACAGCCTACGAGCAGTACTTC. This sequence joins TRBV20-1 and TRBJ2-7; 7 bases are a match to TRBD1. V dropped 2 bases and J dropped 2; count of bases not matched to a gene: 3. The CDR3 covers 13 residues. Germline V gives CDR1 DFQATT, CDR2 SNEGSKA (reference sequence).

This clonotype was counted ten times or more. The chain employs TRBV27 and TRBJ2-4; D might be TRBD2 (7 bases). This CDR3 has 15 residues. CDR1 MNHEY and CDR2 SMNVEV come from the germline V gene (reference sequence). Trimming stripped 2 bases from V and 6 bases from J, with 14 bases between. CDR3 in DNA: TGTGCCAGCAGTTTAGGGGGGGCGGGGATAAACATTCAGTACTTC. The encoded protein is CASSLGGAGINIQYF.

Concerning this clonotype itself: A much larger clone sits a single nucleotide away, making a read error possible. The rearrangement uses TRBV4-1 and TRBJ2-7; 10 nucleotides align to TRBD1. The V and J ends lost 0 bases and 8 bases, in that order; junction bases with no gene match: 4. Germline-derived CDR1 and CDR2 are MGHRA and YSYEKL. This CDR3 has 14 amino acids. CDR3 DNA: TGCGCCAGCAGCCAAGAAGACAGGGGGCTTAAGCAGTACTTC. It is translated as CASSQEDRGLKQYF.

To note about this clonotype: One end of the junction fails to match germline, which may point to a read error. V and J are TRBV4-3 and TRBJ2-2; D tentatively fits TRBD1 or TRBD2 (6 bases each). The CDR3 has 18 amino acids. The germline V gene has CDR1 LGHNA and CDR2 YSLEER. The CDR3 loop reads CAGSQDEQPGAGVGELFF. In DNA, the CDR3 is TGCGCCGGCAGCCAAGATGAACAACCGGGGGCAGGGGTCGGGGAGCTGTTTTTT.

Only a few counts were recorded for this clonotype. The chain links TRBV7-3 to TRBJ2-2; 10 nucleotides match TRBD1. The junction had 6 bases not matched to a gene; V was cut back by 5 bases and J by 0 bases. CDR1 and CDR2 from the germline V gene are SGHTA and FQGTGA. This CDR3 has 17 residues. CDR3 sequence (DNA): TGTGCCAGCAGCCTCCTAGGACAGGGGGCGAACACCGGGGAGCTGTTTTTT. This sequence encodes CASSLLGQGANTGELFF.

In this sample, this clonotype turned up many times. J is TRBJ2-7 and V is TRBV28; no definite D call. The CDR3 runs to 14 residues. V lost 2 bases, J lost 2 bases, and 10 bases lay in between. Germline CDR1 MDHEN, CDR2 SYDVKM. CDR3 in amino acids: CASSLTFTAYEQYF. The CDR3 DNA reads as TGTGCCAGCAGTTTAACGTTCACCGCCTACGAGCAGTACTTC.

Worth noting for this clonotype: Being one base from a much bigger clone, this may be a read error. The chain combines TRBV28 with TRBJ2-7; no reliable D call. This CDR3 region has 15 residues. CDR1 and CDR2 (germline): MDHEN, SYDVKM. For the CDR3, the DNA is TGTGCCAGCAGTTTATACCGGCAGAGCTCCTACGAGCAGTGCTTC. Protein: CASSLYRQSSYEQCF.

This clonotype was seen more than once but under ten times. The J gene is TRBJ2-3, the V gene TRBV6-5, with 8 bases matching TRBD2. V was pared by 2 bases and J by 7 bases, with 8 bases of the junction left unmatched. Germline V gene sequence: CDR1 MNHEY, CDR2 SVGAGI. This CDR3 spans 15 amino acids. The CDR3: CASSYAGGPTNTQYF. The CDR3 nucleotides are TGTGCCAGCAGTTACGCGGGAGGCCCTACGAATACGCAGTATTTT.

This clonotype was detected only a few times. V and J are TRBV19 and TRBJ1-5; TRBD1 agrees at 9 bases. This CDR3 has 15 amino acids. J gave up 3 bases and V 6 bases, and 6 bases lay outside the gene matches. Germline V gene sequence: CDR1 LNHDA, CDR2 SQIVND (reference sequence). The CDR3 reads CASSWDREDNQPQHF. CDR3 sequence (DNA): TGTGCCAGTAGCTGGGACAGGGAGGACAATCAGCCCCAGCATTTT. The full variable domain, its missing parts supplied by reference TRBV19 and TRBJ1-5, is DGGITQSPKYLFRKEGQNVTLSCEQNLNHDAMYWYRQDPGQGLRLIYYSQIVNDFQKGDIAEGYSVSREKKESFPLTVTSAQKNPTAFYLCASSWDREDNQPQHFGDGTRLSIL.

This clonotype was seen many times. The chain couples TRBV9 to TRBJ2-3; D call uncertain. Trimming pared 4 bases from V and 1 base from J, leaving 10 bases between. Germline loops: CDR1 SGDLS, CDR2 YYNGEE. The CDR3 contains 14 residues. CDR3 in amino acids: CASSIGRGTDTQYF. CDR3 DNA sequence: TGTGCCAGCAGCATCGGCCGGGGCACAGATACGCAGTATTTT.

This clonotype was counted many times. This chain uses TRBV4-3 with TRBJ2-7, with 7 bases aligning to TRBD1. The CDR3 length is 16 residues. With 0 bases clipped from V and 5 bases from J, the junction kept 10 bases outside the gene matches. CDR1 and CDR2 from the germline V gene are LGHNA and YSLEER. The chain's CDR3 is CASSQDWTGTGNEQYF. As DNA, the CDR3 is TGCGCCAGCAGCCAAGATTGGACAGGTACTGGGAACGAGCAGTACTTC.

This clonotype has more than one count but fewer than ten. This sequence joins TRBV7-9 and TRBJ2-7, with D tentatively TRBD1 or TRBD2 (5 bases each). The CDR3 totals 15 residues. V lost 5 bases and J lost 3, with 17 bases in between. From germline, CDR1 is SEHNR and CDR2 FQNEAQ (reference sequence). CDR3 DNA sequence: TGTGCCAGCAGCGCAGCGGACACAGTATTCTACGAGCAGTACTTC. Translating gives CASSAADTVFYEQYF.

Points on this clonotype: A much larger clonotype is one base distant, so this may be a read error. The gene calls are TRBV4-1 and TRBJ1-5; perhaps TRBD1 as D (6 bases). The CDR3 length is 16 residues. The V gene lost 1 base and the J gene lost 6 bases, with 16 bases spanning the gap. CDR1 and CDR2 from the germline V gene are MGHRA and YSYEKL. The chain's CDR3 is CASSQGMGVGGQPQHF. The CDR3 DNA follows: TGCGCCAGCAGCCAAGGAATGGGGGTAGGGGGTCAGCCCCAGCATTTT.

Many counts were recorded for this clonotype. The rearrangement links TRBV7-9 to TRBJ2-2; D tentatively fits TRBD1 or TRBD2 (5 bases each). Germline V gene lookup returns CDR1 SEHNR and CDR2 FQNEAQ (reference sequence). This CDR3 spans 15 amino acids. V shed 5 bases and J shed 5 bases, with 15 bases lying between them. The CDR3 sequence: CASSDAGTLTGELFF. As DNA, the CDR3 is TGTGCCAGCAGCGATGCTGGGACGTTGACCGGGGAGCTGTTTTTT.

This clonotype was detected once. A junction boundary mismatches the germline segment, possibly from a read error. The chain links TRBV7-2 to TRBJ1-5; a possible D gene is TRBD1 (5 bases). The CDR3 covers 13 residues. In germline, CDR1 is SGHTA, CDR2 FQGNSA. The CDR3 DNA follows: TGTGCCAGCAGCTTAGGTATCGCGGGACCCCGGCATTTT. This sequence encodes CASSLGIAGPRHF.

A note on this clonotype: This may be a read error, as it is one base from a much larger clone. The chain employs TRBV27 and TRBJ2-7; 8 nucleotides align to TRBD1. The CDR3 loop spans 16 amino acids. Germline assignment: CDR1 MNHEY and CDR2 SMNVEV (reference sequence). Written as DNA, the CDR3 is TGTGCCAGCAGCATAGGGGGACAGGCCGCATTCTACGAGCGGTACTTC. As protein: CASSIGGQAAFYERYF.

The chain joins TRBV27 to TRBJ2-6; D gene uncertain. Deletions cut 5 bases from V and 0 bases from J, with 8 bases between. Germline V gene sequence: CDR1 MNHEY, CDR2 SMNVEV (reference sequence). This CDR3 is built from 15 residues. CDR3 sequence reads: CASSTISSGANVLTF. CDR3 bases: TGTGCCAGCAGTACCATCAGCTCTGGGGCCAACGTCCTGACTTTC.

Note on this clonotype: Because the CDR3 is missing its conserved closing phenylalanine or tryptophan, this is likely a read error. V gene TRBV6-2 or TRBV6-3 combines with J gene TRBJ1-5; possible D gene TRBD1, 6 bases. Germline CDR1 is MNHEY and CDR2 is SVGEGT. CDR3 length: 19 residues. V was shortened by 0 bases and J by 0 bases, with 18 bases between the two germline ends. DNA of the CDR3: TGTGCCAGCAGTTACTCAGCGGACAGAGACATCTATAGCAATCAGCCCCAGCATCTT. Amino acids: CASSYSADRDIYSNQPQHL.

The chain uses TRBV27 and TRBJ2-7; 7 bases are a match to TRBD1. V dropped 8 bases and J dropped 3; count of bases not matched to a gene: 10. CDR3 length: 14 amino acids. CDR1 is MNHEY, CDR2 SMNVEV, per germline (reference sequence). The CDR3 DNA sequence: TGTGCCAGCGGGTCCCCGACAGGGAACTACGAGCAGTACTTC. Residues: CASGSPTGNYEQYF.

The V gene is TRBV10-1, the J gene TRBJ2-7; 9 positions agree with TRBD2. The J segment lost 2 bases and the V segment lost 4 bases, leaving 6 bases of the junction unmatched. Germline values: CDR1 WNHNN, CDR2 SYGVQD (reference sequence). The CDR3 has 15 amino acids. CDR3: CASSGSSGATYEQYF. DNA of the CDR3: TGCGCCAGCAGTGGGTCTAGCGGGGCCACCTACGAGCAGTACTTC.